A single sample gave rise to the 10 T cell receptor beta chains below, sequenced in a study of a mutant IDH1 vaccine in newly diagnosed glioma. TCRdb keeps only in-frame clones here, not all; method: immunoSEQ multiplex PCR. The sample contains around 60,000 clones, around 80% of which appear only once. These TCRs' antigens remain unknown. Specified time point: week 35, safety follow-up. A single vaccine dose contained 300 ug of mutant IDH1 20-mer peptide, and topical imiquimod was used with it. The sample here was PBMCs, taken from a glioma patient whose treatment included an IDH1 peptide vaccine. The receptors were sampled from a man aged 25-40 years with glioma.

The rearrangement joins TRBV19 to TRBJ1-4; D possibly corresponds to TRBD1 (6 bases). There are 14 residues in the CDR3. Germline values: CDR1 LNHDA, CDR2 SQIVND (reference sequence). The germline V and J ends were trimmed by 7 bases and 3 bases, with 12 bases remaining between them. The CDR3 loop is CASTGGAANEKLFF. For the CDR3, the DNA is TGTGCCAGTACCGGGGGCGCTGCTAATGAAAAACTGTTTTTT. The full variable domain, in which reference TRBV19 and TRBJ1-4 provide the parts outside the CDR3, is DGGITQSPKYLFRKEGQNVTLSCEQNLNHDAMYWYRQDPGQGLRLIYYSQIVNDFQKGDIAEGYSVSREKKESFPLTVTSAQKNPTAFYLCASTGGAANEKLFFGSGTQLSVL.

The chain links TRBV28 to TRBJ1-5; the D is unclear. CDR1 and CDR2 from the germline V gene are MDHEN and SYDVKM. V was pared by 0 bases and J by 0 bases, with 21 bases between. This CDR3 comprises 20 residues. Here the CDR3 reads CASSLWGFGESGPSNQPQHF. The CDR3 DNA is TGTGCCAGCAGTTTATGGGGCTTCGGGGAATCCGGTCCTAGCAATCAGCCCCAGCATTTT. The full variable domain, in which reference TRBV28 and TRBJ1-5 provide the parts outside the CDR3, is DVKVTQSSRYLVKRTGEKVFLECVQDMDHENMFWYRQDPGLGLRLIYFSYDVKMKEKGDIPEGYSVSREKKERFSLILESASTNQTSMYLCASSLWGFGESGPSNQPQHFGDGTRLSIL.

This rearrangement joins TRBV19 to TRBJ1-2, with 9 nucleotides matching TRBD1. J gave up 8 bases and V 2 bases, and 15 bases lay outside the gene matches. This CDR3 has 17 amino acids. CDR1 and CDR2 from the germline V gene are LNHDA and SQIVND (reference sequence). In DNA form, the CDR3 reads TGTGCCAGTAGTATAACATCCTCGGGACAGGGACGGAGAGGCTACACCTTC. It codes for CASSITSSGQGRRGYTF.

The chain couples TRBV2 to TRBJ2-1; either TRBD1 or TRBD2 may supply D (6 bases each). Per germline, CDR1 SNHLY and CDR2 FYNNEI. V was cut by 3 bases and J by 7 bases, with 16 bases left in between. This CDR3 spans 15 amino acids. Here the CDR3 DNA reads TGTGCCAGCAGTGACTCGGGGGCGCTGAAGAATGAGCAGTTCTTC. Protein: CASSDSGALKNEQFF.

This chain connects TRBV30 to TRBJ1-5, with D perhaps TRBD1 (6 bases). The CDR3 consists of 15 residues. Trimming stripped 2 bases from V and 9 bases from J, with 20 bases between. CDR1 is GTSNPN and CDR2 is SVGIG in the germline V gene (reference sequence). CDR3 protein: CAWSTENRVTGPQHF. The CDR3 region has the DNA TGTGCCTGGAGTACCGAAAACAGGGTCACCGGGCCCCAGCATTTT.

The chain is built from TRBV19 and TRBJ2-5; no clear D. The CDR3 extends over 15 amino acids. The germline gives CDR1 LNHDA, CDR2 SQIVND (reference sequence). V was trimmed by 4 bases and J by 4 bases, leaving 16 bases between them. CDR3 in DNA: TGTGCCAGTAGTAGAACCCTAGACCGGAGAGAGACCCAGTACTTC. It encodes CASSRTLDRRETQYF.

This rearrangement joins TRBV15 to TRBJ2-7, with TRBD2 as a possible D gene (7 bases). Germline lookup yields CDR1 LNHNV and CDR2 YYDKDF (reference sequence). The V and J ends lost 3 bases and 2 bases respectively, with 11 bases between them. CDR3 length: 14 residues. DNA of the CDR3: TGTGCCACCAGCAGCGGGGGGACAACCTACGAGCAGTACTTC. Amino acids: CATSSGGTTYEQYF.

The V gene is TRBV29-1, the J gene TRBJ2-7; D is possibly TRBD1 (6 bases). The V and J ends lost 6 bases and 3 bases respectively, with 18 bases between them. The CDR3 consists of 14 residues. Germline V CDR1 and CDR2: SQVTM, ANQGSEA. CDR3 in amino acids: CSVAGQSKLYEQYF. As DNA, the CDR3 is TGCAGCGTGGCCGGACAGAGTAAACTCTACGAGCAGTACTTC.

This clone was seen a handful of times. This rearrangement joins TRBV28 to TRBJ1-1; D gene unclear. Looked up from germline, CDR1 is MDHEN and CDR2 is SYDVKM. This CDR3 spans 16 amino acids. The V gene lost 6 bases and the J gene lost 4 bases, with 21 bases spanning the gap. The CDR3 bases are TGTGCCAGCAGCTCCCCGGGGTCGAGTAGCGGCACTGAAGCTTTCTTT. Translating it yields CASSSPGSSSGTEAFF.

The chain has TRBV9 and TRBJ2-7, with TRBD1 matching 9 bases. CDR3 length: 13 residues. Germline CDR1 is SGDLS and CDR2 is YYNGEE. The ends lost 4 bases at V and 7 bases at J; junction bases unmatched: 6. CDR3 residues: CASSIGTGKEQYF. CDR3 in DNA: TGTGCCAGCAGCATCGGGACAGGGAAAGAGCAGTACTTC.